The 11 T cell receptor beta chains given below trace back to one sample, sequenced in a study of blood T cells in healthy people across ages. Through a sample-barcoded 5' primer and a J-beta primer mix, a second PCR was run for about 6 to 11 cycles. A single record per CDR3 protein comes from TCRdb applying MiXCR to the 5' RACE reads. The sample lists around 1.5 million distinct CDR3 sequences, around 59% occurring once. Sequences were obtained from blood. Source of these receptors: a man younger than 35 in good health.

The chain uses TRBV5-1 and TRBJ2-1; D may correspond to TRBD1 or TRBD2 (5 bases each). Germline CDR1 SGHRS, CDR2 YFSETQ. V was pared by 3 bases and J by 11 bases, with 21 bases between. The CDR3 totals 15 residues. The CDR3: CASSWAARGVQQQFF. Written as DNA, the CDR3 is TGCGCCAGCAGCTGGGCGGCGAGGGGCGTTCAACAGCAGTTCTTC.

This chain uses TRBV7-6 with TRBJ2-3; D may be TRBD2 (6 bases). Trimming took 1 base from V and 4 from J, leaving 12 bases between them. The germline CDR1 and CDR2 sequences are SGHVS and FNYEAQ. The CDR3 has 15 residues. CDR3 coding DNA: TGTGCCAGCAGCTTAGAGACTAGAGGCCCAGATACGCAGTATTTT. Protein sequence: CASSLETRGPDTQYF.

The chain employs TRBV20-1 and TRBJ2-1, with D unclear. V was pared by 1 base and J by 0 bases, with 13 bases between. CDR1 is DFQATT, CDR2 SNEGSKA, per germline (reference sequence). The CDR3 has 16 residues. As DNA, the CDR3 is TGCAGTGCTAGAGGGGCAGTTCGTAGCTCCTACAATGAGCAGTTCTTC. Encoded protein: CSARGAVRSSYNEQFF.

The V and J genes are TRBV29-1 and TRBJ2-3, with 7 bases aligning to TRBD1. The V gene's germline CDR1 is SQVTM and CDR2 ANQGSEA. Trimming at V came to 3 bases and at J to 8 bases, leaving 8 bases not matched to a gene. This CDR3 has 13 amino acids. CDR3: CSVDYRGVSTQYF. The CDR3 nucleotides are TGCAGCGTTGATTACAGGGGAGTGAGTACGCAGTATTTT.

The CDR3 region is CASSEATWGWEQYF. The DNA of the CDR3 is TGTGCCAGCAGTGAAGCGACTTGGGGGTGGGAGCAGTACTTC. V gene TRBV2 combines with J gene TRBJ2-7; D possibly uses TRBD1 or TRBD2 (5 bases each). The CDR3 extends over 14 amino acids. CDR1 is SNHLY and CDR2 is FYNNEI in the germline V gene. V shed 0 bases and J shed 7 bases, with 13 bases lying between them.

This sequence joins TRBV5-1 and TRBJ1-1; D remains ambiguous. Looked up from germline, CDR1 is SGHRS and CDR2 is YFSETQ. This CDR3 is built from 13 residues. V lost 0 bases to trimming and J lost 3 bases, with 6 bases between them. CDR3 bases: TGCGCCAGCAGCTTGGAAAGTTACACTGAAGCTTTCTTT. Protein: CASSLESYTEAFF.

The CDR3 here is CASSLDLGHKINYGYTF. Written as DNA, the CDR3 is TGTGCCAGCAGCTTAGACCTGGGACACAAAATTAACTATGGCTACACCTTC. The chain is built from TRBV11-2 and TRBJ1-2; a possible D gene is TRBD1 (6 bases). Trimming shortened V by 0 bases and J by 1 base, and 15 bases separated the two germline ends. Germline lookup yields CDR1 SGHAT and CDR2 FQNNGV. The CDR3 runs 17 residues.

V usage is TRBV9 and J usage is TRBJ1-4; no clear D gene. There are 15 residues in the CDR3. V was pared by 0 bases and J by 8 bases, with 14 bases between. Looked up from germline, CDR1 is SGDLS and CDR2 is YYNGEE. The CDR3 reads CASSVDRTSSEKLFF. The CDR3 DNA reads TGTGCCAGCAGCGTAGATCGGACCTCGTCGGAAAAACTGTTTTTT.

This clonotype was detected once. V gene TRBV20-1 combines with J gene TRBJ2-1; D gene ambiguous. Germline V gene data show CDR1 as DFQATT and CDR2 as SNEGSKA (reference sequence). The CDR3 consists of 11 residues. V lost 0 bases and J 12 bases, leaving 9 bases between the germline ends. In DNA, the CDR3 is TGCAGTGCTAGAGATAACCAGAGGCAGTTCTTC. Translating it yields CSARDNQRQFF.

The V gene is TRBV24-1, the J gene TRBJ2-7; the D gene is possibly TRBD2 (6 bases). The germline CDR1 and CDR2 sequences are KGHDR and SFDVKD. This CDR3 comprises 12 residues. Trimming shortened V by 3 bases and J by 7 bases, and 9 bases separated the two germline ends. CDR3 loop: CATSDGGIEQYF. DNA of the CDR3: TGTGCCACCAGTGATGGCGGGATTGAGCAGTACTTC.

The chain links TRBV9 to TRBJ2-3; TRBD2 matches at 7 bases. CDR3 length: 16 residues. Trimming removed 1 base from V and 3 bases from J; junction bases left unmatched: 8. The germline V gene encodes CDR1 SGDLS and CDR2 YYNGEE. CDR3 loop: CASSVLAGEGTDTQYF. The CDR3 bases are TGTGCCAGCAGCGTACTTGCGGGAGAAGGAACAGATACGCAGTATTTT.